The sequence of this T cell receptor (beta chain) was determined in a study of human T cells and chemical hapten exposure. This clonotype was found a few times. Time point specified: pre-sensitization, week 0. The treatment denotes: therapeutic diphenylcyclopropenone sensitization with weekly scalp DPC. Germline V lookup: CDR1 SGHRS, CDR2 YFSETQ. The CDR3 is made up of 15 amino acids. V was clipped by 2 bases and J by 8 bases, with 20 bases between them. TCRdb reanalysed the RACE reads using MiXCR and keeps one entry per CDR3 protein. The table has roughly 80,000 distinct CDR3 sequences, 14% seen once.

The sequenced sample was whole blood, obtained in connection with sensitization to the hapten diphenylcyclopropenone (DPC). The clonotype originates from a woman aged 50 to 60 with alopecia areata. Some clones in this sample may be carry-over from other donors' samples. J is TRBJ2-7 and V is TRBV5-1, with TRBD2 as a possible D gene (6 bases). In DNA form, the CDR3 reads TGCGCCAGCAGCTTACTTGGCGGCGGAGGGGTTCAGCAGTACTTC. This codes for CASSLLGGGGVQQYF. The complete variable domain, with remaining parts taken from reference TRBV5-1 and TRBJ2-7, reads KAGVTQTPRYLIKTRGQQVTLSCSPISGHRSVSWYQQTPGQGLQFLFEYFSETQRNKGNFPGRFSGRQFSNSRSEMNVSTLELGDSALYLCASSLLGGGGVQQYFGPGTRLTVT.